The clone carrying this T cell receptor (beta chain) showed up just a few times. The antigen remains unidentified. Per-sample yields of isolated PBMCs were at least 7 million. The authors extracted at least 6 micrograms of total RNA per sample. The data were obtained in a study of blood T cells in healthy people across ages. Points from the study as a whole: A greater number of naive CD4+ cells and higher diversity distinguished long-lived donors from aged donors. Observed TCR beta diversity showed a strong correlation with the percentage of naive T cells as measured by flow cytometry.

Primed by a sample-barcoded 5' primer and a J-beta primer mix, a second PCR proceeded for about 6 to 12 cycles. TCRdb ran MiXCR on the 5' RACE reads and lists one entry per CDR3 protein. The sample holds 600,000 or so distinct CDR3 sequences, about 28% seen once. The CDR3 extends over 21 amino acids. The trim removed 0 bases at V and 0 bases at J, leaving 9 bases unmatched. Germline-derived CDR1 and CDR2 are PRHDT and FYEKMQ (reference sequence). Sequencing input: blood. The chain uses TRBV13 and TRBJ2-3, with 16 bases identical to TRBD2. The sequence derives from an elderly woman in good health. CDR3 in amino acids: CASSLGRGLAGGPTSTDTQYF. The DNA for the CDR3 is TGTGCCAGCAGCTTAGGCCGGGGACTAGCGGGGGGGCCCACAAGCACAGATACGCAGTATTTT.